This T cell receptor beta chain was identified during a study of CD8 T cells in ankylosing spondylitis. Study outcomes and limitations: A motif in TCR beta, a set of eight highly homologous variants, appeared characteristic of ankylosing spondylitis blood.

MiXCR was run by TCRdb on the 5' RACE reads, yielding one entry per CDR3 protein. The profile shows fewer than 550,000 distinct CDR3 sequences, about 5.4% of them singletons. With 4 bases removed from V and 5 bases from J, the gap between germline ends came to 17 bases. There are 14 residues in the CDR3. The germline V gene encodes CDR1 DFQATT and CDR2 SNEGSKA (reference sequence). To note about this clonotype: Its antigen is undetermined.

Sequencing used blood, either unsorted or a sorted T cell fraction (not recorded which). The chain has TRBV20-1 and TRBJ2-5; tentative D call: TRBD1 (6 bases). The origin of this receptor is a male donor with ankylosing spondylitis. Written as DNA, the CDR3 is TGCAGTGCTACTAAACAGGGAGCCTGGGAGACCCAGTACTTC. The encoded protein is CSATKQGAWETQYF.